This T cell receptor beta chain emerged from a study of blood T cell repertoires in COVID-19. Study-wide context: Samples representing acute and convalescent COVID-19 were sourced from the United States, Italy and Spain.

Participant ages covered roughly 18 to 89 years across about two dozen US areas. Authors' analysis steps: Estimates of nucleated cell counts were drawn from the amplification of reference gene primers. The table came from immunoSEQ multiplex PCR; TCRdb's copy has only in-frame clones and leaves some out. That table supplies the V and J calls and clone size; D and trimming were determined from the DNA. This sample has nearly 400,000 clones, with over 85% found just once. This CDR3 is 15 amino acids long. Germline CDR1 is SEHNR and CDR2 is FQNEAQ (reference sequence). The V gene end was trimmed by 11 bases and the J gene end by 1 base; junction bases not matched to a gene: 11.

V usage is TRBV7-9 and J usage is TRBJ1-3; TRBD1 aligns across 7 bases. Material: PBMCs or T cells enriched from blood (not recorded which). This receptor was obtained from a woman younger than 45 who had recovered from COVID-19. This chain's CDR3 is CALTADRESGNTIYF. The DNA of the CDR3 is TGTGCCTTGACTGCCGACAGGGAATCTGGAAACACCATATATTTT.